The following is a T cell receptor (beta chain) sequence with its context. Its antigen is still unknown. This entry is derived from a study of cytomegalovirus exposure and HLA in healthy donors. Overall study context: Early released data comprised around 79 million unique TCRs from HLA-typed donors.

The PCR used 60 Vbeta and 13 Jbeta primers. Only in-frame clones appear in the TCRdb table, and some are missing; sequencing was by immunoSEQ multiplex PCR. The sample carries roughly 200,000 clones, roughly four fifths recorded once. Each donor was healthy, and each was a bone marrow donor. CDR3 size: 15 residues. Trimming took 6 bases from V and 0 from J; bases not matched to a gene: 5. The germline V gene has CDR1 SNHLY and CDR2 FYNNEI. Whole-study findings and limits: There were a few CMV-associated chains whose specificity for CMV antigens was confirmed in vitro.

Sequencing was done on a sample of PBMCs. This clonotype originated in a male donor in good health and CMV-seronegative. The chain employs TRBV2 and TRBJ1-3, with 7 bases that match TRBD1. The CDR3 sequence: CASSGDRVSGNTIYF. The CDR3 coding sequence is TGTGCCAGCAGCGGCGACAGGGTCTCTGGAAACACCATATATTTT.